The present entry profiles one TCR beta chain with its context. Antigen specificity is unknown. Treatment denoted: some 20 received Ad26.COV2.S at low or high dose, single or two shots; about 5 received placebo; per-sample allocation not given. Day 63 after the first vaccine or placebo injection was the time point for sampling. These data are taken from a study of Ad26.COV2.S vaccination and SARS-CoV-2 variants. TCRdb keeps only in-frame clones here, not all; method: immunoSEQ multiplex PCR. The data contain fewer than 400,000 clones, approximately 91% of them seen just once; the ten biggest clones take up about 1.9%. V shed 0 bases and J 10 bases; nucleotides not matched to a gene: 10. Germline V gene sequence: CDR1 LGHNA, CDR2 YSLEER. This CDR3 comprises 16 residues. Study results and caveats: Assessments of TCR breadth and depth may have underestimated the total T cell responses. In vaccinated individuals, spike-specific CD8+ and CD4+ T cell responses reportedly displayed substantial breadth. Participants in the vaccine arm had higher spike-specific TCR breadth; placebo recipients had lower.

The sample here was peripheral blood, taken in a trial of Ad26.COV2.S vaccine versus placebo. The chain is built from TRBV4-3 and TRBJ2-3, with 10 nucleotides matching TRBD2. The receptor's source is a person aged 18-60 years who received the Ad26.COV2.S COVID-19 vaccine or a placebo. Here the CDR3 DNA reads TGCGCCAGCAGCCAAGATCACGGTAGCGGGGGGCAAGCGCAGTATTTT. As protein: CASSQDHGSGGQAQYF.